This T cell receptor (beta chain) was recorded in a study of blood T cell repertoires in COVID-19. Repertoires were generated with immunoSEQ multiplex PCR, while TCRdb's copy carries only in-frame clones and drops some. This repertoire shows more than 15,000 clones, about four fifths found once; its top ten account for less than 25%. The CDR3 spans 15 residues. V was shortened by 5 bases and J by 1 base, with 14 bases between the two germline ends. The germline gives CDR1 SGHVS, CDR2 FQNEAQ. Sequences were obtained from peripheral blood. The receptor was isolated from a man older than 75 with active COVID-19. The V call is TRBV7-8, the J call TRBJ1-1, with a weak D call TRBD1 (6 bases). This CDR3 reads CASSPTGKSNTEAFF. The CDR3 region has the DNA TGTGCCAGCAGCCCAACAGGGAAATCGAACACTGAAGCTTTCTTT.